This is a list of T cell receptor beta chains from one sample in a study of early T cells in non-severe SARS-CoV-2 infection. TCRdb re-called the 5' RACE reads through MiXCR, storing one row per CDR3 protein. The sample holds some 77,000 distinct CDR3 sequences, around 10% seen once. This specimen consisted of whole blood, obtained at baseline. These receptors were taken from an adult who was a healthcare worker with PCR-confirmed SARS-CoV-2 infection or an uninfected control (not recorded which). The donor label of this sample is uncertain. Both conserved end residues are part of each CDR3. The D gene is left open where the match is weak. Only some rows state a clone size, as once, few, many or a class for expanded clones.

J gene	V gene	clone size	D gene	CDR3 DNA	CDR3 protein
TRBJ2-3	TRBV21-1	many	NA	TGTGCCAGCATCTCCGACGGCGGTGGACCTAGCACAGATACGCAGTATTTT	CASISDGGGPSTDTQYF
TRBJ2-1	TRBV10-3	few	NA	TGTGCCATCAGCTCGACTAGGGGGACGTCCTACAATGAGCAGTTCTTC	CAISSTRGTSYNEQFF
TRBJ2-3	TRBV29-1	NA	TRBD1	TGCAGCGTAAAGGGACAGTACACAGATACGCAGTATTTT	CSVKGQYTDTQYF
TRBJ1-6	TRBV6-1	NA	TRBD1	TGTGCCAGCACCACCCGGGACAGGGTAAATTCACCCCTCCACTTT	CASTTRDRVNSPLHF
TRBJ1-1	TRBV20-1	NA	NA	TGCAGTGCCGGGTCCAGGTCGGGCACTGAAGCTTTCTTT	CSAGSRSGTEAFF
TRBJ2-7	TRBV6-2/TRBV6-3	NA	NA	TGTGCCAGCAGTTTTCCTGTAGTCGAGCAGTACTTC	CASSFPVVEQYF
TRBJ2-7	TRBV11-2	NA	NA	TGTGCCAGCAGCTTAAGAAGCGGGACCCAGGGGGAGCAGTACTTC	CASSLRSGTQGEQYF
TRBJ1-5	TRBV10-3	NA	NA	TGTGCCATCAGTGATTTGCATTATAGCAATCAGCCCCAGCATTTT	CAISDLHYSNQPQHF
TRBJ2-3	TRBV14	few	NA	TGTGCCAGCAGCCGCGACTTGAAAGATACGCAGTATTTT	CASSRDLKDTQYF
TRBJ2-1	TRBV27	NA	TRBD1	TGTGCCAGCAGTTTAATTCGGACAGGGGATGGAAGGAATGAGCAGTTCTTC	CASSLIRTGDGRNEQFF
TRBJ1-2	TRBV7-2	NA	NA	TGTGCCAGCAGCTCCTTCAAGGGGGGCAATGGCTACACCTTC	CASSSFKGGNGYTF
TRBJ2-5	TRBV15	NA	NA	TGTGCCACCAGCAGAGATCAGGGGGGCGCGGAGACCCAGTACTTC	CATSRDQGGAETQYF
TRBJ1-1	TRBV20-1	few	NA	TGCAGTGCTCTCCCGGGCTCGTCCACTGAAGCTTTCTTT	CSALPGSSTEAFF
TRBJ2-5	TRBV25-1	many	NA	TGTGCCAGCACCCATGGGGCTTGGGTATCAGAGACCCAGTACTTC	CASTHGAWVSETQYF
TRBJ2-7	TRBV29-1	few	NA	TGCAGCGGAGGGGACTCCTCCTACGAGCAGTACTTC	CSGGDSSYEQYF
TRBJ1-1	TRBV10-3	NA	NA	TGTGCCATCAGTTCAGGGGTAGTGAACACTGAAGCTTTCTTT	CAISSGVVNTEAFF
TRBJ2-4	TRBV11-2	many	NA	TGTGCCAGCAGCTTAGGATTGGGTATCCAGAACATTCAGTACTTC	CASSLGLGIQNIQYF
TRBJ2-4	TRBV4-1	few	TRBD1	TGCGCCAGCAGCCAAGGGGCGGCGACAGGGTCCAAAAACATTCAGTACTTC	CASSQGAATGSKNIQYF
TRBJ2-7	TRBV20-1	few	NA	TGCAGTGCTAGAAGCAATACCCCCTACGAGCAGTACTTC	CSARSNTPYEQYF
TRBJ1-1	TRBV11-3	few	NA	TGTGCCAGCAGCTTCCTGAACACTGAAGCTTTCTTT	CASSFLNTEAFF
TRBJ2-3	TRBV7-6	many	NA	TGTGCCAGCAGCTTAGCGGTCGGGACGGATACGCAGTATTTT	CASSLAVGTDTQYF
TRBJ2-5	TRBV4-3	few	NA	TGCGCCAGCAGCCAAGAGTCTAGTACAGAGACCCAGTACTTC	CASSQESSTETQYF
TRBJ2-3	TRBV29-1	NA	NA	TGCAGCGTTTTAGGGTCGGGGAGCGCGACAGATACGCAGTATTTT	CSVLGSGSATDTQYF
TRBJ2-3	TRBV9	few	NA	TGTGCCAGTTCCTCCCAAGGGGCAAATACAGATACGCAGTATTTT	CASSSQGANTDTQYF